The TCR beta chain described here comes from a study of cytomegalovirus exposure and HLA in healthy donors. CDR3 size: 17 residues. V gave up 3 bases and J gave up 0 bases; unmatched junction bases: 2. The germline CDR1 and CDR2 sequences are MDHEN and SYDVKM. Comments on this clone: Its specificity is not known.

Primers: 60 Vbeta forward and 13 Jbeta reverse. Original processing notes: A later analysis counted approximately 88 million unique TCR beta chains, about 11 million shared. Method: immunoSEQ multiplex PCR; TCRdb's copy keeps in-frame clones and lacks some. The D gene and trimming were derived from the DNA, and the V and J assignments and clone size from that table. Found here are about 140,000 clones, approximately 79% of them singletons; the top ten hold 8.8%. Study outcomes and limitations: In vitro assays verified that three CMV-associated chains recognized CMV antigens specifically. Because they were indistinguishable, some V segments, including TRBV6-2 and TRBV6-3, were excluded.

This receptor was obtained from a woman aged 50 to 65 in good health and CMV-seropositive. The specimen was PBMCs. The V gene is TRBV28, the J gene TRBJ2-6, with TRBD1 matching 10 bases. The CDR3, as DNA: TGTGCCAGCAGTTTTCGGACAGGGGGCTCTGGGGCCAACGTCCTGACTTTC. This encodes CASSFRTGGSGANVLTF.